The entry below describes one T cell receptor beta chain. What this receptor recognizes is not known. Nothing much larger sits one base from this clone, and base qualities are not available. TCRbeta CDR3 regions were amplified from genomic DNA using the immunoSEQ Assay, a bias-controlled multiplex PCR. In the original analysis: Within the assay, amplification of reference gene primers was used to estimate how many nucleated cells each sample contained. Sequence reads were collapsed and filtered to measure the absolute abundance of every unique TCRbeta CDR3 rearrangement. For each sample, productive Simpson clonality was calculated as the square root of Simpson's diversity index across productive rearrangements. Here the immuneACCESS table is served through TCRdb, limited to in-frame sequences with V and J called. Missing clones are a known gap in these copies; in checked studies unresolved V genes cover under half, and the rest lacks a known reason. For V, J and clone size, that table is used; D and trimming come from the DNA. The sample data list approximately 210,000 clones, and around 82% of these were observed just once. Roughly 2.5% of the sample belongs to the ten largest clones.

Each collaborating institution followed its own protocols to collect whole blood in K2EDTA tubes. For TCRbeta analysis, collaborators shipped samples in one of three forms: frozen whole blood, isolated PBMCs, or DNA extracted from either of those sample types. The sample is drawn from a study of blood T cell repertoires in COVID-19 (dated by TCRdb to about 2020). Regarding the study in general: Collaborator samples came from the United States, Italy and Spain and covered acute and convalescent phases of COVID-19. A freely available public database, intended as a resource for researchers studying the immune response to SARS-CoV-2, is where the repertoires were released. Samples came from the ongoing ImmuneRACE study (first 160 participants) plus 1,254 subjects from 6 global collaborators. Where available, HLA class I and class II types were obtained from metadata supplied by the sample provider rather than from assay-based typing. The material from the prospective study consisted of cDNA or gDNA derived from T cells, B-cell-depleted T cells, or PBMCs. Nearly every sample came with metadata listing a de-identified subject ID, COVID-19 status, age in years and sex. Subjects who had been exposed to COVID-19, were actively infected with it, or had recovered from it provided the deeply sampled blood TCRbeta repertoires that made up the dataset. Overall results and qualifications from the work: How much clinical and demographic metadata was included differed by source and by participant, and the metadata was provided uncurated.

The sequencing input was peripheral blood. This clonotype was obtained from a woman in her forties with active or convalescent COVID-19.

Read as DNA, the sequence is TGTGCCAGCAACCCACAGGGGGCCGGGGAGCTGTTTTTT. Protein translation: CASNPQGAGELFF. Rearrangement joined TRBV9 to TRBJ2-2, with TRBD1 identical over 8 junction bases. The CDR3, from cysteine to phenylalanine, totals 13 residues. The DNA shown is the 39-base CDR3, in frame from base 1. Clipping removes 6 bases from V and 6 bases from J, with 4 as the unmatched junction base count. From the germline V gene, CDR1 is SGDLS and CDR2 is YYNGEE. The CDR3 plus the reference TRBV9 and TRBJ2-2 genes for the other parts give the full variable domain: DSGVTQTPKHLITATGQRVTLRCSPRSGDLSVYWYQQSLDQGLQFLIQYYNGEERAKGNILERFSAQQFPDLHSELNLSSLELGDSALYFCASNPQGAGELFFGEGSRLTVL.